The 11 T cell receptor beta chains reported below all come from one sample, sequenced in a study of cytomegalovirus exposure and HLA in healthy donors. PCR primers comprised 60 Vbeta and 13 Jbeta primers. Clones were read by immunoSEQ multiplex PCR, and TCRdb kept only the in-frame ones, dropping some. The repertoire has some 130,000 clones, 65% to 80% of them found once; the top ten carry 3% to 4.5%. Sample: PBMCs. Receptors were obtained from a male donor in good health and CMV-seronegative.

The genes are TRBV14 and TRBJ2-7; tentative D call: TRBD1 (5 bases). Trimming pared 3 bases from V and 5 bases from J, leaving 14 bases between. The CDR3 is 14 residues long. Per the germline V gene, CDR1 is SGHDN and CDR2 is FVKESK. This CDR3 is CASSHKRGFHEQYF. CDR3 bases: TGTGCCAGCAGCCACAAAAGGGGCTTCCACGAGCAGTACTTC.

The genes are TRBV12-5 and TRBJ1-1, with D tentatively TRBD1 (5 bases). The CDR3 covers 14 residues. Germline V CDR1 and CDR2: LGHNT, FRNRAP. Trimming removed 1 base from V and 4 bases from J, with 10 bases in between. CDR3 sequence: CASGLGSGGTEAFF. CDR3 nucleotide sequence: TGTGCTAGTGGTTTGGGTAGCGGGGGCACTGAAGCTTTCTTT.

This clone occurred many times. In the same sample, other DNA sequences code for this CDR3. The chain combines TRBV5-1 with TRBJ2-7; no definite D call. There are 13 residues in the CDR3. CDR1 and CDR2 from the germline V gene are SGHRS and YFSETQ. Between the trimmed V and J ends, which lost 1 base and 1 base, there was a span of 6 bases. The CDR3, as DNA: TGCGCCAGCAGCTTGTGGGCTTCCTACGAGCAGTACTTC. Protein product: CASSLWASYEQYF.

The rearrangement uses TRBV6-1 and TRBJ1-1, with 7 bases that match TRBD1. Germline V gene sequence: CDR1 MNHNS, CDR2 SASEGT. The V segment lost 5 bases and the J segment 2 bases; nucleotides outside the gene matches: 5. The CDR3 runs to 14 residues. DNA of the CDR3: TGTGCCAGCAGTACGCGGACAGGTAACACTGAAGCTTTCTTT. Translated: CASSTRTGNTEAFF.

V usage is TRBV5-8 and J usage is TRBJ1-2; TRBD1 aligns across 7 bases. The CDR3 length is 15 residues. Germline assignment: CDR1 SGHTS and CDR2 YDEGEE. Trimming removed 3 bases from V and 4 bases from J; junction bases left unmatched: 9. The CDR3 spells CASSSYTDRAYGYTF. In DNA, the CDR3 is TGTGCCAGCAGCTCCTATACCGACAGGGCCTATGGCTACACCTTC.

This chain joins TRBV7-8 and TRBJ1-5; D possibly corresponds to TRBD1 (6 bases). The CDR3 contains 16 residues. Trimming took off 5 bases at V and 7 bases at J, with 21 bases between the two ends. Per the germline V gene, CDR1 is SGHVS and CDR2 is FQNEAQ. The CDR3 sequence is CASSAIPTGLGQPQHF. The CDR3 DNA reads as TGTGCCAGCAGCGCTATCCCTACAGGGCTTGGGCAGCCCCAGCATTTT.

This clone appeared a few times. The chain uses TRBV4-1 and TRBJ2-5; TRBD1 agrees at 9 bases. V lost 0 bases and J lost 7; bases outside the gene matches: 6. Per germline, CDR1 MGHRA and CDR2 YSYEKL. The CDR3 has 15 residues. In DNA form, the CDR3 reads TGCGCCAGCAGCCAAGACGGGACAGGGACGGGGACCCAGTACTTC. Translation gives CASSQDGTGTGTQYF.

V gene TRBV5-5 combines with J gene TRBJ1-1; TRBD1 aligns across 7 bases. V gave up 0 bases and J gave up 4 bases; unmatched junction bases: 9. CDR3 length: 16 amino acids. The V gene's germline CDR1 is SGHKS and CDR2 YYEKEE (reference sequence). The CDR3 here is CASSLVVGTEGTEAFF. In DNA form, the CDR3 reads TGTGCCAGCAGCTTGGTTGTCGGGACAGAAGGCACTGAAGCTTTCTTT.

This clone turned up a few times. The V and J genes are TRBV6-5 and TRBJ1-4; D might be TRBD1 (6 bases). Germline values: CDR1 MNHEY, CDR2 SVGAGI. The CDR3 length is 15 residues. The germline V and J ends were trimmed by 0 bases and 10 bases, with 15 bases remaining between them. In DNA form, the CDR3 reads TGTGCCAGCAGTTACTCGATAGATACAGGGCGAAAACTGTTTTTT. Amino acid sequence: CASSYSIDTGRKLFF.

The genes are TRBV27 and TRBJ1-2; possible D gene TRBD1, 5 bases. V was clipped by 6 bases and J by 4 bases, with 12 bases between them. This CDR3 is 13 amino acids long. The germline V gene encodes CDR1 MNHEY and CDR2 SMNVEV (reference sequence). The DNA for the CDR3 is TGTGCCAGCAGACAAAGTCAGGGCTATGGCTACACCTTC. Translating it yields CASRQSQGYGYTF.

This chain uses TRBV9 with TRBJ2-7; TRBD2 matches 9 bases. Trimming took 0 bases from V and 3 from J; bases not matched to a gene: 4. The CDR3 is made up of 15 amino acids. Germline V lookup: CDR1 SGDLS, CDR2 YYNGEE. Here the CDR3 reads CASSVGGSGSYEQYF. CDR3 in DNA: TGTGCCAGCAGCGTAGGGGGTAGCGGGAGCTACGAGCAGTACTTC.